This is a list of T cell receptor beta chains from one sample in a study of control samples from healthy donors and cancer patients. TCRdb's copy holds only in-frame clones and misses some; the assay was immunoSEQ multiplex PCR. Among 100,000 to 150,000 clones listed, under 90% were seen once. What was sequenced was PBMCs. The receptors derive from a man between 45 and 60 years old with head and neck cancer. Both conserved end residues are part of each CDR3. The D gene is left open where the match is weak. Clone size is given for some rows only: seen once, a few or many times, or a class if the clone is expanded.

TGTGCCAGCAGCGATCCCGGGGATACGCAGTATTTT	CASSDPGDTQYF	NA	NA	TRBV9	TRBJ2-3	12
TGTGCCAGCAGTTCGGATCAGACCCTTCCCGAGCAGTACTTC	CASSSDQTLPEQYF	NA	NA	TRBV28	TRBJ2-7	14
TGTGCCAGCAGCTTACCCTGGACTGAAGCTTTCTTT	CASSLPWTEAFF	NA	NA	TRBV5-6	TRBJ1-1	12
TGTGCCAGCAGTACCAATTGGAACCGCGGTAATTCACCCCTCCACTTT	CASSTNWNRGNSPLHF	NA	NA	TRBV28	TRBJ1-6	16
TGTGCCAGCAGTTGGGCAGGGCAAGAGACCCAGTACTTC	CASSWAGQETQYF	NA	NA	TRBV6-2/TRBV6-3	TRBJ2-5	13
TGTGCCAGCAGCTTTAGACCTACGAAGGGATACGAGCAGTACTTC	CASSFRPTKGYEQYF	NA	NA	TRBV11-2	TRBJ2-7	15
TGTGCCAGCAGCTTGGGACTAGCGGGAGACTACGAGCAGTACTTC	CASSLGLAGDYEQYF	TRBD2	NA	TRBV7-9	TRBJ2-7	15
TGTGCCAGCAGCTTGGCGGGACGGCCGAATGAGCAGTTCTTC	CASSLAGRPNEQFF	NA	NA	TRBV5-6	TRBJ2-1	14
TGTGCCAGCAGCCCCACGGCGGCCCCCTACGAGCAGTACTTC	CASSPTAAPYEQYF	NA	NA	TRBV11-2	TRBJ2-7	14
TGTGCCAGCTCACCAGGAGGGCAAAATCAGCCCCAGCATTTT	CASSPGGQNQPQHF	NA	few	TRBV18	TRBJ1-5	14
TGCGCCAGCAGTGACTCGGATCAGCCCCAGCATTTT	CASSDSDQPQHF	NA	NA	TRBV10-1	TRBJ1-5	12
TGTGCCAGCAGCCCCCCCCGGGGGAGGGGGGGTGACAATGAGCAGTTCTTC	CASSPPRGRGGDNEQFF	NA	NA	TRBV3-1/TRBV3-2	TRBJ2-1	17
TGCAGCGTGGCCGGGACTAGCGGGAGGACCTCAGATACGCAGTATTTT	CSVAGTSGRTSDTQYF	TRBD2	NA	TRBV29-1	TRBJ2-3	16
TGTGCCAGCTCACCGTTCTCTCAGGGCGCGGGTGAAAAACTGTTTTTT	CASSPFSQGAGEKLFF	NA	NA	TRBV18	TRBJ1-4	16
TGCGCCAGCAGCTGGGCAGGACAGGGAGAGCAGTACTTC	CASSWAGQGEQYF	TRBD1	NA	TRBV5-1	TRBJ2-7	13
TGTGCCAGCTCACGAACTAGCACAGATACGCAGTATTTT	CASSRTSTDTQYF	NA	NA	TRBV18	TRBJ2-3	13
TGTGCCAGCAGTTACTCCACCACAGGGACTTTGGATGGCTACACCTTC	CASSYSTTGTLDGYTF	NA	NA	TRBV6-5	TRBJ1-2	16
TGTGCCAGCACTATTCCGACAGGGAACACTGAAGCTTTCTTT	CASTIPTGNTEAFF	NA	NA	TRBV2	TRBJ1-1	14
TGTGCCAGCTCATTTTCTACCTACAATGAGCAGTTCTTC	CASSFSTYNEQFF	NA	NA	TRBV5-5	TRBJ2-1	13
TGTGCCAGCAGCTATCGATCCGGACGGCTGAACACTGAAGCTTTCTTT	CASSYRSGRLNTEAFF	NA	NA	TRBV6-6	TRBJ1-1	16
TGCGCCAGCTCTGCTGGGATTGGTAGCAATCAGCCCCAGCATTTT	CASSAGIGSNQPQHF	NA	few	TRBV4-1	TRBJ1-5	15
TGTGCCAGCAGTTCCCCAGGCGACCCTTTGTTGGGTCAGCCCCAGCATTTT	CASSSPGDPLLGQPQHF	NA	once	TRBV28	TRBJ1-5	17
TGTGCCAGCAGCCGCCCAAGGGCCCTGTTGAACACCGGGGAGCTGTTTTTT	CASSRPRALLNTGELFF	NA	NA	TRBV3-1/TRBV3-2	TRBJ2-2	17
TGTGCCAGCACCCACGGTGGGACAGGTCGTGAAGCTTTCTTT	CASTHGGTGREAFF	TRBD1	NA	TRBV28	TRBJ1-1	14
TGTGCCAGCAGCGAAACGGCCCCACGGGATCAGCCCCAGCATTTT	CASSETAPRDQPQHF	NA	NA	TRBV7-8	TRBJ1-5	15
TGCGCCAGCAGCTTGGCGGCGGAGTACTACAATGAGCAGTTCTTC	CASSLAAEYYNEQFF	NA	NA	TRBV5-1	TRBJ2-1	15
TGTGCCAGCAGCCTCGGGACAGGGGCCCAAGAGACCCAGTACTTC	CASSLGTGAQETQYF	TRBD1	NA	TRBV11-2	TRBJ2-5	15
TGTGCCAGCAGTGTACGTGGTATGAACACTGAAGCTTTCTTT	CASSVRGMNTEAFF	NA	NA	TRBV2	TRBJ1-1	14
TGTGCCAGCAGTTACGCACCCGGGGGGGCCACTGAAGCTTTCTTT	CASSYAPGGATEAFF	NA	NA	TRBV6-5	TRBJ1-1	15
TGTGCCAGCAGCTCATCAGGGATGGGCGCCGGGGAGCTGTTTTTT	CASSSSGMGAGELFF	NA	NA	TRBV7-3	TRBJ2-2	15
TGCGCCAGCAGGAGGTTGGGCATGGCTAGCGGGACTAATGAGCAGTTCTTC	CASRRLGMASGTNEQFF	TRBD2	NA	TRBV4-1	TRBJ2-1	17
TGTGCCAGCAGCCCGAGACGGACTACTATCTCCTACGAGCAGTACTTC	CASSPRRTTISYEQYF	NA	NA	TRBV7-2	TRBJ2-7	16
TGTGCCAGCAGTGCAGGGTGGAGCTCCTATAATTCACCCCTCCACTTT	CASSAGWSSYNSPLHF	NA	NA	TRBV25-1	TRBJ1-6	16
TGTGCCAGCAGTTTAGGGGGAGGCGGCAATCAGCCCCAGCATTTT	CASSLGGGGNQPQHF	NA	NA	TRBV27	TRBJ1-5	15
TGTGCCAGCAACTTCCCGGGACAGGGGGCGCCGGTCCAAGAGACCCAGTACTTC	CASNFPGQGAPVQETQYF	TRBD1	once	TRBV2	TRBJ2-5	18
TGTGCCAGTAGTGGCACCCCCAATGAGCAGTTCTTC	CASSGTPNEQFF	NA	NA	TRBV19	TRBJ2-1	12
TGTGCCAGCAGTGAAACCCCCGCAGATACGCAGTATTTT	CASSETPADTQYF	NA	NA	TRBV6-1	TRBJ2-3	13
TGTGCCAGCAGCCAAGCCCCAGGGCCCGCAACTAATGAAAAACTGTTTTTT	CASSQAPGPATNEKLFF	NA	NA	TRBV4-2	TRBJ1-4	17
TGTGCCACCAGTGTCGGGGGGACTTATGGGGGCGCGGGGTTAGAGACCCAGTACTTC	CATSVGGTYGGAGLETQYF	NA	NA	TRBV24-1	TRBJ2-5	19
TGCGCCAGCAGCCAAGAACCGCCTGTGGAGGGGGCCGGGGCCAAAAACATTCAGTACTTC	CASSQEPPVEGAGAKNIQYF	NA	NA	TRBV4-1	TRBJ2-4	20
TGTGCCAGCAGTTTAGGTGAGGGTTTCTTT	CASSLGEGFF	NA	once	TRBV27	TRBJ1-1	10
TGTGCCAGCAGCTCTGGACTAGCGGGGAGGGATGAGCAGTTCTTC	CASSSGLAGRDEQFF	TRBD2	once	TRBV11-2	TRBJ2-1	15
TGTGCCAGCACCTCCCAGGCAATATATGGCTACACCTTC	CASTSQAIYGYTF	NA	NA	TRBV28	TRBJ1-2	13
TGTGCCAGCAGTTTAATAGGGGGCAGGCAGCCCCAGCATTTT	CASSLIGGRQPQHF	TRBD1	once	TRBV27	TRBJ1-5	14
TGTGCCAGCAGCTCAGGGAATCGAGAGACCCAGTACTTC	CASSSGNRETQYF	NA	NA	TRBV5-4	TRBJ2-5	13
TGTGCCAGCAGTTTTTGGTATGAGCAGTTCTTC	CASSFWYEQFF	NA	NA	TRBV12-3/TRBV12-4	TRBJ2-1	11
TGCGCCAGCAGCCAACGGACAGGGGGTTGGAATGAGCAGTTCTTC	CASSQRTGGWNEQFF	TRBD1	NA	TRBV4-1	TRBJ2-1	15
TGCAGTGCTAGAGATGCTTACGAGCAGTACTTC	CSARDAYEQYF	NA	NA	TRBV20-1	TRBJ2-7	11
TGTGCCAGCAGTGAAGGACAGGGGTTAAGGTACGAGCAGTACTTC	CASSEGQGLRYEQYF	TRBD1	NA	TRBV6-1	TRBJ2-7	15
TGTGCCAGCAGCCCGGACACGTCCTACGAGCAGTACTTC	CASSPDTSYEQYF	NA	NA	TRBV6-6	TRBJ2-7	13
TGTGCCAGCAGCCAAGATGGGACAGGGGGAGAAAAACTGTTTTTT	CASSQDGTGGEKLFF	TRBD1	NA	TRBV4-2	TRBJ1-4	15
TGTGCCTGGGACTCGGGACTCGAGACCCAGTACTTC	CAWDSGLETQYF	NA	NA	TRBV30	TRBJ2-5	12
TGTGCCAGCTCCTTAGCGGGCACCGAAGAGACCCAGTACTTC	CASSLAGTEETQYF	TRBD2	NA	TRBV18	TRBJ2-5	14
TGTGCCAGCAGTCGGACTAGCGGGGGGCCCCGTCGGGCCACAGATACGCAGTATTTT	CASSRTSGGPRRATDTQYF	TRBD2	NA	TRBV9	TRBJ2-3	19
TGTGCCAGCAGTTCAGGGGGGGATTACGAGCAGTACTTC	CASSSGGDYEQYF	NA	NA	TRBV2	TRBJ2-7	13
TGTGCCAGCAGCTCAGGGGGAATGAGCGAGCAGTACTTC	CASSSGGMSEQYF	TRBD1	NA	TRBV11-3	TRBJ2-7	13
TGCAGCGTTGCGGGGCGAACCAATGAAAAACTGTTTTTT	CSVAGRTNEKLFF	NA	once	TRBV29-1	TRBJ1-4	13
TGTGCCAGCACCTTAGCGGGCACAGATACGCAGTATTTT	CASTLAGTDTQYF	NA	NA	TRBV11-1	TRBJ2-3	13
TGTGCCAGCAGCCAAGAGATGGGTGGGACCTTTCTGGCCCATGAGCAGTTCTTC	CASSQEMGGTFLAHEQFF	NA	once	TRBV4-2	TRBJ2-1	18
TGTGCCACCAGCAGAGATTGGGGCTACTCCTCCTACAATGAGCAGTTCTTC	CATSRDWGYSSYNEQFF	NA	once	TRBV15	TRBJ2-1	17